The 15 T cell receptor beta chains presented below share a single source sample, sequenced in a study of blood T cell repertoires in COVID-19. Profiled with immunoSEQ multiplex PCR; TCRdb holds only in-frame clones, not every one. Found here are roughly 130,000 clones, about 80% of them singletons; the top ten hold 16%. Sequencing was performed on peripheral blood. These receptors all come from a man aged 60 to 69 with active or convalescent COVID-19.

The genes are TRBV30 and TRBJ2-1; the D is unclear. This CDR3 spans 12 amino acids. Germline V gene data show CDR1 as GTSNPN and CDR2 as SVGIG (reference sequence). V dropped 3 bases and J dropped 4 bases, with 7 bases sitting between them. For the CDR3, the DNA is TGTGCCTGGAGGCAGTTTTACAATGAGCAGTTCTTC. The encoded protein is CAWRQFYNEQFF.

The CDR3 loop is CASSFIRDSEQFF. The CDR3 coding sequence is TGTGCCAGCAGCTTTATAAGGGACAGTGAGCAGTTCTTC. The chain employs TRBV11-2 and TRBJ2-1, with 7 bases lining up with TRBD1. The CDR3 contains 13 residues. V was pared by 3 bases and J by 9 bases, with 5 bases of the junction left unmatched. Germline CDR1 reads SGHAT; CDR2 reads FQNNGV.

This clone occurred a few times. The rearrangement joins TRBV7-2 to TRBJ1-3; D not resolved. The V and J ends lost 3 bases and 0 bases respectively, with 9 bases between them. Germline CDR1 reads SGHTA; CDR2 reads FQGNSA. CDR3 size: 15 residues. The chain's CDR3 is CASSFEANSGNTIYF. The CDR3 DNA sequence: TGTGCCAGCAGCTTTGAGGCGAACTCTGGAAACACCATATATTTT.

The J gene is TRBJ1-2, the V gene TRBV7-2; D remains ambiguous. The CDR3 runs 14 residues. Germline CDR1 and CDR2: SGHTA and FQGNSA. Trimming took off 1 base at V and 4 bases at J, with 10 bases between the two ends. This chain's CDR3 is CASSLGGESYGYTF. The CDR3 coding sequence is TGTGCCAGCAGCTTAGGGGGAGAGTCCTATGGCTACACCTTC.

J is TRBJ2-3 and V is TRBV6-2 or TRBV6-3, with 7 bases that match TRBD2. J lost 4 bases, V lost 7 bases, and 11 bases had no gene match. CDR1 is MNHEY, CDR2 SVGEGT, per germline. The CDR3 has 15 residues. The CDR3 loop is CASTPRGGSPDTQYF. The DNA of the CDR3 is TGTGCCAGCACCCCTCGGGGCGGGAGCCCAGATACGCAGTATTTT.

The chain recombines TRBV6-6 with TRBJ2-7; tentatively, D is TRBD1 (6 bases). CDR1 is MNHNY and CDR2 is SVGAGI in the germline V gene (reference sequence). The CDR3 contains 12 residues. Deletions cut 4 bases from V and 5 bases from J, with 9 bases between. The CDR3 DNA reads as TGTGCCAGCAGTTTCACAGGGAACGAGCAGTACTTC. Protein product: CASSFTGNEQYF.

The gene calls are TRBV6-1 and TRBJ2-4; tentatively, D is TRBD1 (6 bases). This CDR3 comprises 15 residues. The germline V gene has CDR1 MNHNS and CDR2 SASEGT. Between the trimmed V and J ends, which lost 1 base and 2 bases, there was a span of 9 bases. CDR3 DNA sequence: TGTGCCAGCAGTGAAGTTAGGGGGACCAAAAACATTCAGTACTTC. It translates to CASSEVRGTKNIQYF.

The chain recombines TRBV7-2 with TRBJ1-6; D might be TRBD1 (6 bases). Trimming shortened V by 4 bases and J by 0 bases, and 10 bases separated the two germline ends. Germline V gene data show CDR1 as SGHTA and CDR2 as FQGNSA. The CDR3 totals 16 residues. The CDR3 spells CASSSDSSSYNSPLHF. CDR3 nucleotide sequence: TGTGCCAGCAGCTCGGACAGTAGCTCCTATAATTCACCCCTCCACTTT.

The CDR3 sequence: CASSTLGQGRDTQYF. DNA of the CDR3: TGTGCCAGCAGCACCCTAGGACAGGGAAGAGATACGCAGTATTTT. V is TRBV28 and J is TRBJ2-3, with 8 bases aligning to TRBD1. The CDR3 has 15 residues. The trim removed 6 bases at V and 5 bases at J, leaving 10 bases unmatched. Germline lookup yields CDR1 MDHEN and CDR2 SYDVKM.

This chain joins TRBV5-1 and TRBJ1-1, with a tentative D call TRBD1 (6 bases). This CDR3 contains 15 residues. CDR1 is SGHRS and CDR2 is YFSETQ in the germline V gene. V lost 0 bases and J lost 1, with 10 bases in between. The CDR3 DNA is TGCGCCAGCAGCTTGGCCAGAGGGGGGAACACTGAAGCTTTCTTT. Translation gives CASSLARGGNTEAFF.

CDR3 bases: TGTGCCAGCAGCCTAGGGACAGACACTGAAGCTTTCTTT. Its protein product is CASSLGTDTEAFF. The genes are TRBV3-1 (or the pseudogene TRBV3-2) and TRBJ1-1, with 7 bases identical to TRBD1. CDR1 and CDR2 (germline): LGHDT, YNNKEL (reference sequence). This CDR3 spans 13 amino acids. The V segment lost 4 bases and the J segment 3 bases; nucleotides outside the gene matches: 2.

The chain carries TRBV30 and TRBJ1-4; D is ambiguous. The CDR3 extends over 13 amino acids. V was pared by 2 bases and J by 4 bases, with 8 bases between. CDR1 and CDR2 from the germline V gene are GTSNPN and SVGIG (reference sequence). DNA of the CDR3: TGTGCCTGGAGTCGCTTAGTTAATGAAAAACTGTTTTTT. Residues: CAWSRLVNEKLFF.

With respect to this clone: Other DNA sequences within the sample encode an identical CDR3. This chain joins TRBV18 and TRBJ1-1; tentatively, D is TRBD1 (5 bases). CDR1 KGHSH and CDR2 LQKENI come from the germline V gene. This CDR3 contains 13 residues. The ends were cut back, 3 bases at V and 7 bases at J, with 12 bases in the middle. The CDR3 coding sequence is TGTGCCAGCTCACCCCAACCCGGGGGTGAAGCTTTCTTT. This sequence encodes CASSPQPGGEAFF.

This chain links TRBV4-1 with TRBJ1-5; the match to TRBD1 covers 12 bases. The CDR3 has 19 amino acids. Looked up from germline, CDR1 is MGHRA and CDR2 is YSYEKL. The V gene end was trimmed by 1 base and the J gene end by 7 bases; junction bases not matched to a gene: 14. The CDR3 loop reads CASSQGAGTGTGGGQPQHF. In DNA form, the CDR3 reads TGCGCCAGCAGCCAAGGGGCTGGGACCGGGACAGGGGGCGGCCAGCCCCAGCATTTT.

This chain connects TRBV28 to TRBJ1-5; D gene uncertain. The CDR3 has 12 residues. Germline CDR1 reads MDHEN; CDR2 reads SYDVKM. Trimming took 6 bases from V and 6 from J, leaving 9 bases between them. The CDR3 reads CASRLPSQPQHF. CDR3 coding DNA: TGTGCCAGCAGGCTACCGAGTCAGCCCCAGCATTTT.